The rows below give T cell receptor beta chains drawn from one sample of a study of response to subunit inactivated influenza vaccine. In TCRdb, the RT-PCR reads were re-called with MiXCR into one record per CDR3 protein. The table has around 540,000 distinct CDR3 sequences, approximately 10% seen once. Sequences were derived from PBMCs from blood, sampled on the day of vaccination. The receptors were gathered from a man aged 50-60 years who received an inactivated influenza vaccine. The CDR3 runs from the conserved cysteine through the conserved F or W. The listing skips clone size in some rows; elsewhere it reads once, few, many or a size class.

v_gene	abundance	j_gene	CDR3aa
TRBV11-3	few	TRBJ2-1	CASSLDLTSGYNEQFF
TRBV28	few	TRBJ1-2	CASMGSNYGYTF
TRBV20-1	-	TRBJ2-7	CSAKRDFQTYEQYF
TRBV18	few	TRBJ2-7	CASSPVVGSYEQYF
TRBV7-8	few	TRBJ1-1	CASTTGLIGTEAFF
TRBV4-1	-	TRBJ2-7	CASSQEAGVSSYEQYF
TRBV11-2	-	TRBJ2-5	CASSPRTGWDQYF
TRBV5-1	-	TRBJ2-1	CASSNPDRYNEQFF
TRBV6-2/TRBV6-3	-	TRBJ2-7	CASSYTNEQYF
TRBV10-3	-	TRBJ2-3	CATSGTYPTDTQYF
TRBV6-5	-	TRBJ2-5	CASSYPGLAGEETQYF